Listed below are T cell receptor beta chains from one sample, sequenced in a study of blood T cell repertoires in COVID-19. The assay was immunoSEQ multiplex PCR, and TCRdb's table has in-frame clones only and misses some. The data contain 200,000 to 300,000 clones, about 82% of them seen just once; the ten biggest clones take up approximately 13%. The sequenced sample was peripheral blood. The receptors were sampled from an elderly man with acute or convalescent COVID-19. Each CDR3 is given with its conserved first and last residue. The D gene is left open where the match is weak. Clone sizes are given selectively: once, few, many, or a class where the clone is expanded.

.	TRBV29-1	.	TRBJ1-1	TGCAGCGTCATACCCCTAGGGGAAGGGACTGAAGCTTTCTTT	CSVIPLGEGTEAFF
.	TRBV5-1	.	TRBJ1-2	TGCGCCAGCAGCTTGGAGGGACTCGGCTACACCTTC	CASSLEGLGYTF
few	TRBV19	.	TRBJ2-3	TGTGCCAGTAGTGCGAATTCGCCAGGGCAGTATTTT	CASSANSPGQYF
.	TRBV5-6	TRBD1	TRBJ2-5	TGTGCCAGCAGCCCCTGGGACAGGAGCCAAGAGACCCAGTACTTC	CASSPWDRSQETQYF
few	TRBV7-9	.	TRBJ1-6	TGTGCCAGCAGCTCTGGGGGGAGTCCTAATTCACCCCTCCACTTT	CASSSGGSPNSPLHF
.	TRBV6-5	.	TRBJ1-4	TGTGCCAGCAGTCCAGGGGCTGCTAATGAAAAACTGTTTTTT	CASSPGAANEKLFF
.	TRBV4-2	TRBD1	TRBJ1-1	TGTGCCAGCAGCCTTTTCGGACAGACAGGGGTGGTAGCTTTCTTT	CASSLFGQTGVVAFF
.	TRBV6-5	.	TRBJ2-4	TGTGCCAGCAGTTACTCCCCCACAGCCATTCAGTACTTC	CASSYSPTAIQYF
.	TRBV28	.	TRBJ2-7	TGTGCCAGTTCAGCCGGTGAGGGTTTCCGGCAGTACTTC	CASSAGEGFRQYF
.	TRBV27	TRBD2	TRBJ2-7	TGTGCCAGCAGTTTACACCTTAGCGGGGGGTCCTACGAGCAGTACTTC	CASSLHLSGGSYEQYF
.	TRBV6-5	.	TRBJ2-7	TGTGCCAGCAGTTATATGGCCAGGGCCAACGAGCAGTACTTC	CASSYMARANEQYF